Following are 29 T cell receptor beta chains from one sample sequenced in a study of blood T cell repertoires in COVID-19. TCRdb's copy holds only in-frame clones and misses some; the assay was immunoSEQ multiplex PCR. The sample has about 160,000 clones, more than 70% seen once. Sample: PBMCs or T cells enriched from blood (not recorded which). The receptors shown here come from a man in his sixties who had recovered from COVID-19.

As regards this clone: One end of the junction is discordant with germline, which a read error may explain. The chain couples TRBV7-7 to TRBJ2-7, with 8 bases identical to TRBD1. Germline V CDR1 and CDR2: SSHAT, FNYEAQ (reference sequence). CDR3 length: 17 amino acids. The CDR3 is CASTLKRGQGALLLQYF. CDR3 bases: TGTGCTAGCACTCTTAAAAGGGGTCAGGGGGCATTACTCCTACAGTACTTC.

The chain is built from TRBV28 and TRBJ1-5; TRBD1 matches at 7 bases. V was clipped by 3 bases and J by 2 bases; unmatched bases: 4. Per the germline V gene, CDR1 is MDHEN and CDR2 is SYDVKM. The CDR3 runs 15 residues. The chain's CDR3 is CASSFRGPGNQPQHF. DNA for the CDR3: TGTGCCAGCAGTTTTAGGGGGCCGGGCAATCAGCCCCAGCATTTT.

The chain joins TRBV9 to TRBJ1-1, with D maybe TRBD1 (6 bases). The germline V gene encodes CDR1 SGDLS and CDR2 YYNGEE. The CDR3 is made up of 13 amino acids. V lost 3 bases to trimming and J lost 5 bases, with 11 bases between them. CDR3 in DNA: TGTGCCAGCAGCGCAGGGGTTGGAACTGAAGCTTTCTTT. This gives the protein CASSAGVGTEAFF.

CDR3 residues: CASSLGELAGAPDTQYF. The CDR3 bases are TGTGCCAGCAGCTTAGGCGAATTAGCGGGAGCTCCCGATACGCAGTATTTT. The genes are TRBV7-9 and TRBJ2-3, with 9 bases identical to TRBD2. V shed 1 base, J shed 6 bases, and the junction held 11 bases outside the gene matches. The CDR3 is 17 residues long. Germline V lookup: CDR1 SEHNR, CDR2 FQNEAQ (reference sequence).

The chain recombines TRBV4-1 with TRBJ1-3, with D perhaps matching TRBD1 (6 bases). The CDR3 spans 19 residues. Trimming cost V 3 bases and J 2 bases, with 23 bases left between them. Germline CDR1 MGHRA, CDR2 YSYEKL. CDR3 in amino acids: CASSQAGTRRILAGNTIYF. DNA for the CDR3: TGCGCCAGCAGCCAGGCCGGGACAAGAAGAATTTTGGCTGGAAACACCATATATTTT.

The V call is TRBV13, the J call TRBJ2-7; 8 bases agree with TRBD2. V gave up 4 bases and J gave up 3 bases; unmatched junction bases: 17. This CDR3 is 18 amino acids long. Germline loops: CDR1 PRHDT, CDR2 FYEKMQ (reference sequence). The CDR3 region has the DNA TGTGCCAGCAGCTCAAGTAGCGGGGACCCGGCCCCATACTACGAGCAGTACTTC. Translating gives CASSSSSGDPAPYYEQYF. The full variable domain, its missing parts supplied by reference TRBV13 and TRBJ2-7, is AAGVIQSPRHLIKEKRETATLKCYPIPRHDTVYWYQQGPGQDPQFLISFYEKMQSDKGSIPDRFSAQQFSDYHSELNMSSLELGDSALYFCASSSSSGDPAPYYEQYFGPGTRLTVT.

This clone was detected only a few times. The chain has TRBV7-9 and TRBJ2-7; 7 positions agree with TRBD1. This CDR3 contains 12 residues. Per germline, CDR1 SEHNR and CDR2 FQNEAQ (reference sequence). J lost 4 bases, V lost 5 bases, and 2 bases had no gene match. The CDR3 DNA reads TGTGCCAGCAGCCAACAGGGGTACGAGCAGTACTTC. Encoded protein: CASSQQGYEQYF.

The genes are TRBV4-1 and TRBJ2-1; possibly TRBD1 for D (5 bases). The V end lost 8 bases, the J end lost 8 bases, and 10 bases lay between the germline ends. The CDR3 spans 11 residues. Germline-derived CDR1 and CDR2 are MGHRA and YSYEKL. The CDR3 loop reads CASQVRDEQFF. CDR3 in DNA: TGCGCCAGCCAAGTCAGGGATGAGCAGTTCTTC.

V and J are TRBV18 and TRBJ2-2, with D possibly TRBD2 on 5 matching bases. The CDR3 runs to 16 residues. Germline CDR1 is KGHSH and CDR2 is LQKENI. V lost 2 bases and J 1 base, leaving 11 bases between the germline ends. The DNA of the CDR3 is TGTGCCAGCTCACCAGGTCTAACTAGGAACACCGGGGAGCTGTTTTTT. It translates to CASSPGLTRNTGELFF. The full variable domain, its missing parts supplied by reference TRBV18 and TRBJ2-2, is NAGVMQNPRHLVRRRGQEARLRCSPMKGHSHVYWYRQLPEEGLKFMVYLQKENIIDESGMPKERFSAEFPKEGPSILRIQQVVRGDSAAYFCASSPGLTRNTGELFFGEGSRLTVL.

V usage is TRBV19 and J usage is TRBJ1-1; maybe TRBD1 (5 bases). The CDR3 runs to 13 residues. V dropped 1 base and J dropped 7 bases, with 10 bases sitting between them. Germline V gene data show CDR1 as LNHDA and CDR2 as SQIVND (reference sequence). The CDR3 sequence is CASSIGGFFEAFF. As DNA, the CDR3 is TGTGCCAGTAGTATAGGGGGCTTCTTTGAAGCTTTCTTT.

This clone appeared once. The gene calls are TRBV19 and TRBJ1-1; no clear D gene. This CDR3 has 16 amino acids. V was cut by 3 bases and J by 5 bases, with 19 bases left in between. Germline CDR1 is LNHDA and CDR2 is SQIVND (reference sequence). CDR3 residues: CASSMIRERRKTEAFF. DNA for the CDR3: TGTGCCAGTAGTATGATAAGGGAGAGACGGAAAACTGAAGCTTTCTTT.

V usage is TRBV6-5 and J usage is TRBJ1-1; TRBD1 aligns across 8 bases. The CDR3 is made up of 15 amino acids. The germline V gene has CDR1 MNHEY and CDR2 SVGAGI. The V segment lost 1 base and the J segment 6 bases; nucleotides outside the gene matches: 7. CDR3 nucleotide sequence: TGTGCCAGCAGTTACTTCCAGGGGGCGAATTCTGAAGCTTTCTTT. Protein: CASSYFQGANSEAFF.

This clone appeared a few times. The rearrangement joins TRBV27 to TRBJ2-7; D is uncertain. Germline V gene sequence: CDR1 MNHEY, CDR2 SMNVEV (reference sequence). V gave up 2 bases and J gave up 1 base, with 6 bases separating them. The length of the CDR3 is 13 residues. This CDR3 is CASSLGRSYEQYF. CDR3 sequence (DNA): TGTGCCAGCAGTTTAGGCCGATCCTACGAGCAGTACTTC.

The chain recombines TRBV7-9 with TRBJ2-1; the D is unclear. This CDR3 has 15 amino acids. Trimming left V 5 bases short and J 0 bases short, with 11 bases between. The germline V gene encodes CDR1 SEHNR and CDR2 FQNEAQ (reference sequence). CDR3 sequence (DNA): TGTGCCAGCAGCCCTTTGATTAGCTCCTACAATGAGCAGTTCTTC. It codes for CASSPLISSYNEQFF.

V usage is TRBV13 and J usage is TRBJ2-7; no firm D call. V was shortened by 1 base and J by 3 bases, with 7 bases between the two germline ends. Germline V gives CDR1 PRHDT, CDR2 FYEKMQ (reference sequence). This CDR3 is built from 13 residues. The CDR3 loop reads CASSLADIYEQYF. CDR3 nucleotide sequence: TGTGCCAGCAGCTTAGCAGACATCTACGAGCAGTACTTC.

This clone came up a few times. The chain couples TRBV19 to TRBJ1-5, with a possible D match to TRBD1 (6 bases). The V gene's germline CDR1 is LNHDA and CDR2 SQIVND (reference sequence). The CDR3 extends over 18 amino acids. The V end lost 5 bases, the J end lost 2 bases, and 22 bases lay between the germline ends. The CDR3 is CASSPRDARGWGNQPQHF. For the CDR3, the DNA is TGTGCCAGTAGTCCCAGGGACGCCAGGGGATGGGGCAATCAGCCCCAGCATTTT.

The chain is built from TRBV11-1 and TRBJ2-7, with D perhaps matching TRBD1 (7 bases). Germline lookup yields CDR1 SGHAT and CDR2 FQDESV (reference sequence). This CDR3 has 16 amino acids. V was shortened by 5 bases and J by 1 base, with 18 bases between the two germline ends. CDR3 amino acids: CASSIRQGGGSYEQYF. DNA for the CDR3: TGTGCCAGCAGCATTCGACAGGGAGGCGGTTCCTACGAGCAGTACTTC.

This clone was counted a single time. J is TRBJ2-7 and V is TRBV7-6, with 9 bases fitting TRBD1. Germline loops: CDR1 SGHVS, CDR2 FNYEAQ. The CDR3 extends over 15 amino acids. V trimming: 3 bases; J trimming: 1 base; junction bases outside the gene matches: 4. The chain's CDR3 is CASSFTGTGSYEQYF. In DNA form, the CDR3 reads TGTGCCAGCAGCTTTACCGGGACAGGGTCCTACGAGCAGTACTTC. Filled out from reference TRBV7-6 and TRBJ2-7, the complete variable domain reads GAGVSQSPRYKVTKRGQDVALRCDPISGHVSLYWYRQALGQGPEFLTYFNYEAQQDKSGLPNDRFSAERPEGSISTLTIQRTEQRDSAMYRCASSFTGTGSYEQYFGPGTRLTVT.

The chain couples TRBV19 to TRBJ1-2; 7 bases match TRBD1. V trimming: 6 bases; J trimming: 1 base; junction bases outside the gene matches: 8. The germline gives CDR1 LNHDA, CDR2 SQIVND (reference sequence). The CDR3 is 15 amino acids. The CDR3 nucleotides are TGTGCCAGTAGCCTCCAAGGGGGCGTTAACTATGGCTACACCTTC. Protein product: CASSLQGGVNYGYTF.

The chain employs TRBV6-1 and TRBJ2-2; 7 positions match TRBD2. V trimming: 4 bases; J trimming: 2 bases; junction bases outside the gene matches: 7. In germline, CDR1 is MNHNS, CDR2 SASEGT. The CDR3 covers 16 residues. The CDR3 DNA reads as TGTGCCAGCAGTGGCTTAGCGGGTTTTAACACCGGGGAGCTGTTTTTT. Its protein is CASSGLAGFNTGELFF.

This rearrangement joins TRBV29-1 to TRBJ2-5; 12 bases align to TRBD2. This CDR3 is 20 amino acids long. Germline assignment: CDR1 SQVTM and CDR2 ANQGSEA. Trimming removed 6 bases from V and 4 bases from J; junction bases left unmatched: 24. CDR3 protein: CSVLSLSGGLAGYLGETQYF. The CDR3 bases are TGCAGCGTGCTCTCATTAAGCGGTGGACTAGCGGGATATCTCGGAGAGACCCAGTACTTC. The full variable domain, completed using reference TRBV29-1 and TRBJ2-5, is SAVISQKPSRDICQRGTSLTIQCQVDSQVTMMFWYRQQPGQSLTLIATANQGSEATYESGFVIDKFPISRPNLTFSTLTVSNMSPEDSSIYLCSVLSLSGGLAGYLGETQYFGPGTRLLVL.

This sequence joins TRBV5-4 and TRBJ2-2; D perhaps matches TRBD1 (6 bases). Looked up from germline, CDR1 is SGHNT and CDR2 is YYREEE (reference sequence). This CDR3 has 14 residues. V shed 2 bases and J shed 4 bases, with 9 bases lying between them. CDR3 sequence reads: CASSFQGPTGELFF. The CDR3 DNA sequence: TGTGCCAGCAGCTTTCAGGGGCCCACCGGGGAGCTGTTTTTT.

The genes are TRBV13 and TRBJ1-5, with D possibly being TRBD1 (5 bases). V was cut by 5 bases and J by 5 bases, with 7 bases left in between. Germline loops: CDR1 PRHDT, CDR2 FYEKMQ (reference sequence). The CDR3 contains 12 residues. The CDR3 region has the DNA TGTGCCAGCAGCGCACAGGATCAGCCCCAGCATTTT. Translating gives CASSAQDQPQHF.

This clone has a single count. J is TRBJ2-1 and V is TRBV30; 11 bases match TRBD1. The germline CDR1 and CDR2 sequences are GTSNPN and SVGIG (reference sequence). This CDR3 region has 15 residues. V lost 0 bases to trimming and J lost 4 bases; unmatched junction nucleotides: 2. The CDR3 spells CAWSVGTGGYNEQFF. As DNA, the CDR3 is TGTGCCTGGAGTGTGGGGACAGGGGGTTACAATGAGCAGTTCTTC.

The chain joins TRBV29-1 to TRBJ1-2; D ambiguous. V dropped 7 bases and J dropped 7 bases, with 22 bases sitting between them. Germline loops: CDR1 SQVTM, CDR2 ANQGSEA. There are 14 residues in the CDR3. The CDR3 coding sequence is TGCAGCGCCCGTACTGCACGAGGGCGCGGTGGCTACACCTTC. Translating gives CSARTARGRGGYTF.

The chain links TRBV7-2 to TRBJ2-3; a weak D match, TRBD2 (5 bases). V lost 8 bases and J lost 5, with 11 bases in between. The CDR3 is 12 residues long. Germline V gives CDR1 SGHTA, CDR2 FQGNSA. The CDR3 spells CASGPGGDTQYF. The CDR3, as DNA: TGTGCCAGCGGGCCTGGAGGAGATACGCAGTATTTT.

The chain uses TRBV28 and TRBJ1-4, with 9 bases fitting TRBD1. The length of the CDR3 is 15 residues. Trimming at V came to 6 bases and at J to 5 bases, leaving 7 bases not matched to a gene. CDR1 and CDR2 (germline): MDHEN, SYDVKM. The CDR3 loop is CASSQVGQGNEKLFF. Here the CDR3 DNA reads TGTGCCAGCAGCCAGGTTGGACAGGGGAATGAAAAACTGTTTTTT.

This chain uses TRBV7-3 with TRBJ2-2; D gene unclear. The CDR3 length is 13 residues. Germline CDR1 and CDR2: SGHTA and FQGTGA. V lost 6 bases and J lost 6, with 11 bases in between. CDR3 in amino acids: CASSQVASGELFF. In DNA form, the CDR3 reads TGTGCCAGCAGTCAGGTTGCGTCCGGGGAGCTGTTTTTT. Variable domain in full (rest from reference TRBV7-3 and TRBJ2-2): GAGVSQTPSNKVTEKGKYVELRCDPISGHTALYWYRQSLGQGPEFLIYFQGTGAADDSGLPNDRFFAVRPEGSVSTLKIQRTERGDSAVYLCASSQVASGELFFGEGSRLTVL.

CDR3 in DNA: TGTGCCAGCAGTTTAAATAGGGGCTGGGGCTACACCTTC. This translates into CASSLNRGWGYTF. The chain carries TRBV12-3 or TRBV12-4 and TRBJ1-2; possible D gene TRBD1, 5 bases. Trimming removed 2 bases from V and 8 bases from J, with 12 bases in between. There are 13 residues in the CDR3.